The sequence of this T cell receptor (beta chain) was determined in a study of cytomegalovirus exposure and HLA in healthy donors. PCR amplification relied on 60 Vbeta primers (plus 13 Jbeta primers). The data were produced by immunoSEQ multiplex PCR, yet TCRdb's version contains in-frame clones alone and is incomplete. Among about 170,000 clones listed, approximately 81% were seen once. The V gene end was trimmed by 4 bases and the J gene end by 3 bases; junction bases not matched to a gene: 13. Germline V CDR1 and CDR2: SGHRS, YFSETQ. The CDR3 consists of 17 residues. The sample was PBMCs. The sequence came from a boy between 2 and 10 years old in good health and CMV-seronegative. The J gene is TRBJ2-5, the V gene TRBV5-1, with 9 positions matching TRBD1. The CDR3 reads CASSPVDRGIGEETQYF. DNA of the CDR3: TGCGCCAGCAGCCCAGTTGACAGGGGGATAGGGGAAGAGACCCAGTACTTC.